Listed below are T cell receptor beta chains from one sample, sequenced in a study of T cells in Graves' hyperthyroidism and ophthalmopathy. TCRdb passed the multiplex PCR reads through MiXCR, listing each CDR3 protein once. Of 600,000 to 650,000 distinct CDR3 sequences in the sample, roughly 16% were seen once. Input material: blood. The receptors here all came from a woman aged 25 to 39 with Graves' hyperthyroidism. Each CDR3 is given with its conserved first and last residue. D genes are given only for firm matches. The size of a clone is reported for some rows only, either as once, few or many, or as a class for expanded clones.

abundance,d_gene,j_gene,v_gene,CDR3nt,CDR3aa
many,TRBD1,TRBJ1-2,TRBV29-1,TGCAGCGTTCCGACAGGGGGTAACTATGGCTACACCTTC,CSVPTGGNYGYTF
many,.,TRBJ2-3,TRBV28,TGTGCCAGCAGCCCACAGGGTGGAGGCACAGATACGCAGTATTTT,CASSPQGGGTDTQYF
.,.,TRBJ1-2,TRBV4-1,TGCGCCAGCAGCCAAGATTTAGGGTATGGCTACACCTTC,CASSQDLGYGYTF
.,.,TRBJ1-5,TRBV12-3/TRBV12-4,TGTGCCAGCAGTTTAAACACCCTCATAGACTATCAGCCCCAGCATTTT,CASSLNTLIDYQPQHF
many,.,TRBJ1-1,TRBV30,TGTGCCTGGAGTGATTCCCGGGGCACTGAAGCTTTCTTT,CAWSDSRGTEAFF
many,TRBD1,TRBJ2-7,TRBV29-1,TGCAGCGTTATGACAGGGGAGAACTACGAGCAGTACTTC,CSVMTGENYEQYF
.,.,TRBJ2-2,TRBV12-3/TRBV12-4,TGTGCCAGCAGTTTGAGCAGGAGGAACACCGGGGAGCTGTTTTTT,CASSLSRRNTGELFF
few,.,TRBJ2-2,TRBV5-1,TGCGCCAGCAGTATAGGTGGAGGGACCGGGGAGCTGTTTTTT,CASSIGGGTGELFF
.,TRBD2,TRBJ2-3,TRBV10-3,TGTGCCATCCGGGCTAGCGGGAGTGTAGGGGATACGCAGTATTTT,CAIRASGSVGDTQYF
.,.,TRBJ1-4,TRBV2,TGTGCCAGCAGAGAGAGAGGGGACACCCCGAATGAAAAACTGTTTTTT,CASRERGDTPNEKLFF
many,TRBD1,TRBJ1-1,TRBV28,TGTGCCAGCAGTCGTATAGGGACAGAGAACACTGAAGCTTTCTTT,CASSRIGTENTEAFF
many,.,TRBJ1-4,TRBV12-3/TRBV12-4,TGTGCCAGCAGGAGGGGAGCTAATGAAAAACTGTTTTTT,CASRRGANEKLFF
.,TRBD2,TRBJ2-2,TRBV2,TGTGCCAGCAGTGAACCTGGACTAGATATAAACGGGGAGCTGTTTTTT,CASSEPGLDINGELFF
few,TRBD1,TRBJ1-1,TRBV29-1,TGCAGCCCAAGGGACAGCCTGAACACTGAAGCTTTCTTT,CSPRDSLNTEAFF
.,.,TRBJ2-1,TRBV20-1,TGCAGTGCTATTGACGGGGTGGTTATGTTCTTC,CSAIDGVVMFF
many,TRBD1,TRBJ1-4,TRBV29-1,TGCAGCGTTTTTTCGGGACAGACAAATGAAAAACTGTTTTTT,CSVFSGQTNEKLFF
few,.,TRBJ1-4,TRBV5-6,TGTGCCAGCAGCTTTAAGGACGGTGGGTCTAATGAAAAACTGTTTTTT,CASSFKDGGSNEKLFF
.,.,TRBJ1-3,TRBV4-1,TGCGCCAGCAGCCCGTTGAACTCTGGAAACACCATATATTTT,CASSPLNSGNTIYF
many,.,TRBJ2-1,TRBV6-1,TGTGCCAGTCGGGCGAAGGGACGGCCTCGCAATGAGCAGTTCTTC,CASRAKGRPRNEQFF
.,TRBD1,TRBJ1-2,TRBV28,TGTGCCAGCAGGGTGACAGGGGGCTATGGCTACACCTTC,CASRVTGGYGYTF
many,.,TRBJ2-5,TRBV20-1,TGCAGTGCTAGAGCAGGGCGGGGGCATCAGTACTTC,CSARAGRGHQYF
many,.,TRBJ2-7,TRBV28,TGTGCCAGCAGTTTTGGGACGGCTGGTCCCCCCTACGAGCAGTACTTC,CASSFGTAGPPYEQYF
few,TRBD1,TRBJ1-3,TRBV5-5,TGTGCCAGCAGCAGACCGGGACAGGGAAACACCATATATTTT,CASSRPGQGNTIYF
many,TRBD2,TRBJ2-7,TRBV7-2,TGTGCCAGCAGCTTAGAGGGACTAGCGGGAGGGCGCTACGAGCAGTACTTC,CASSLEGLAGGRYEQYF
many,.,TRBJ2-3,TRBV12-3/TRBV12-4,TGTGCCAGCAGTGCTCCAGGGAGGAGCACAGATACGCAGTATTTT,CASSAPGRSTDTQYF
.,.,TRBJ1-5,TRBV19,TGTGCCAGTAGTATGATTGAGGTCTCGCCCGTAAATCAGCCCCAGCATTTT,CASSMIEVSPVNQPQHF
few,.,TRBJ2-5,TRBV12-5,TGTGCTAGTGGTTTGGTACCAGGGGGGAAAGAGACCCAGTACTTC,CASGLVPGGKETQYF
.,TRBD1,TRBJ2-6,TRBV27,TGTGCCAGCAGTTTATCTGCGACAGGGATCTCTGGGGCCAACGTCCTGACTTTC,CASSLSATGISGANVLTF
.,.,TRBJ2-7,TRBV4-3,TGCGCCAGCAGCTACGCCATGGGGGGGCTCTACGAGCAGTACTTC,CASSYAMGGLYEQYF
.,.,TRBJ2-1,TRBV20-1,TGCAGTGCCCTCAGATCCCACATCTCCTACAATGAGCAGTTCTTC,CSALRSHISYNEQFF
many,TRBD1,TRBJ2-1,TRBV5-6,TGTGCCAGCAGCCAGGGACAGAGCTCCTACAATGAGCAGTTCTTC,CASSQGQSSYNEQFF
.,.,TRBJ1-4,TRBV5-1,TGCGCCAGCAGCTTGGGTGGAGTTGCAACTAATGAAAAACTGTTTTTT,CASSLGGVATNEKLFF
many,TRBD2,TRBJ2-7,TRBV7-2,TGTGCCAGCACCCCGGGGGGGGATTCCTACGAGCAGTACTTC,CASTPGGDSYEQYF
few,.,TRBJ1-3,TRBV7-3,TGTGCCAGCAGCTTAAACCGCCCGGGGACTGGAAACACCATATATTTT,CASSLNRPGTGNTIYF
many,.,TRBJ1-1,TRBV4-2,TGTGCCAGCAGCCAAGTAATAGGTGAGAACACTGAAGCTTTCTTT,CASSQVIGENTEAFF
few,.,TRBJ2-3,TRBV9,TGTGCCAGCAGCGTAGAGGACGCGAAGCCAGATACGCAGTATTTT,CASSVEDAKPDTQYF
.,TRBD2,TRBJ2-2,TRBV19,TGTGCCAGCTCGAAAGCCGGGACTAGCGGCGGGGAGCTGTTTTTT,CASSKAGTSGGELFF
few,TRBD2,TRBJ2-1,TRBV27,TGTGCCAGCAGTGGACCGGGACTAGCGGACGGCGTGGGGTGGAACAATGAGCAGTTCTTC,CASSGPGLADGVGWNNEQFF
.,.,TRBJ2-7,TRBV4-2,TGTGCCAGCAGCCAAGAGACTAGTGGCGAGCAGTACTTC,CASSQETSGEQYF
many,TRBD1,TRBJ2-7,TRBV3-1,TGTGCCAGCAGCCTGGGGACAGGGAAGGACGAGCAGTACTTC,CASSLGTGKDEQYF
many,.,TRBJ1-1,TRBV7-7,TGTGCTAGCAGCTTAGCGCTCGCTTTGGAGGACACTGAAGCTTTCTTT,CASSLALALEDTEAFF
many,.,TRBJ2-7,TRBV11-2,TGTGCCAGCAGGGACGGGAGCTCCTACGAGCAGTACTTC,CASRDGSSYEQYF
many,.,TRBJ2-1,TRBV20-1,TGCAGTGCCTCCAACTTTAACTCCTACAATGAGCAGTTCTTC,CSASNFNSYNEQFF
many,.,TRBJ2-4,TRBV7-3,TGTGCCAGCAGCCTCTCTATCTCCAAAAACATTCAGTACTTC,CASSLSISKNIQYF
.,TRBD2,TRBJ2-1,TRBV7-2,TGTGCCAGCAGACCAAGACTAGCGGGAGTAGGGGGTGAGCAGTTCTTC,CASRPRLAGVGGEQFF
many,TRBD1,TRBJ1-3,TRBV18,TGTGCCAGCTCACCCGACAGGGACTCTGGAAACACCATATATTTT,CASSPDRDSGNTIYF
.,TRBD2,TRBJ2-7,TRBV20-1,TGCAGTGCTACCAACAAAGGGGGGACTAGCGGGAGTCGGTACGAGCAGTACTTC,CSATNKGGTSGSRYEQYF
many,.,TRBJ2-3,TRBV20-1,TGCAGTGCTAGCCCCGAGGATACGCAGTATTTT,CSASPEDTQYF
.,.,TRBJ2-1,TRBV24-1,TGTGCCACCAGTGAGGCAGGGTCCAATGAGCAGTTCTTC,CATSEAGSNEQFF